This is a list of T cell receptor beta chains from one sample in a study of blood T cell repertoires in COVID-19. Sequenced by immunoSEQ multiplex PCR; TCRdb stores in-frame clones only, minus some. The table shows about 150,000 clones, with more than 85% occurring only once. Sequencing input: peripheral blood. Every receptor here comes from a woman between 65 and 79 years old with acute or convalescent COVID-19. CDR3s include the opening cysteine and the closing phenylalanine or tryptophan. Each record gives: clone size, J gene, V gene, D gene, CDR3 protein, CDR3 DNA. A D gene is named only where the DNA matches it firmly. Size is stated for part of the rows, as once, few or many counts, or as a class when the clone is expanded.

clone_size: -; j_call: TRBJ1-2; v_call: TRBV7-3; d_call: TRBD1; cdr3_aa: CASSSGQGALYGYTF; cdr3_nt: TGTGCCAGCAGCTCGGGACAGGGGGCGCTTTATGGCTACACCTTC
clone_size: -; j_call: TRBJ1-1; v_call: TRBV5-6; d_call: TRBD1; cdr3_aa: CASSLTGGNTEAFF; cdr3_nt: TGTGCCAGCAGCCTGACAGGGGGGAACACTGAAGCTTTCTTT
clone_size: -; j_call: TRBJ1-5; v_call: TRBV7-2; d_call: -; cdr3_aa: CASSLGSGKPQHF; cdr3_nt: TGTGCCAGCAGCTTAGGGTCCGGGAAGCCCCAGCATTTT
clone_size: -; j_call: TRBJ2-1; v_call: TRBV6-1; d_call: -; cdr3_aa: CASSWTVGVNEQFF; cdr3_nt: TGTGCCAGCAGTTGGACAGTGGGGGTGAATGAGCAGTTCTTC
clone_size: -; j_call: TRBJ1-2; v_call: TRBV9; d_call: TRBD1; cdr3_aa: CASSVEWTGDGYTF; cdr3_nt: TGTGCCAGCAGCGTGGAATGGACAGGGGATGGCTACACCTTC
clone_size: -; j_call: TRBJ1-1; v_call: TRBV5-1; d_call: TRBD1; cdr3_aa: CASSFGTGINTEAFF; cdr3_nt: TGCGCCAGCAGCTTTGGGACAGGGATCAACACTGAAGCTTTCTTT
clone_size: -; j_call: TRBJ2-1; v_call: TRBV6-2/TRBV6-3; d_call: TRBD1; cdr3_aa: CASSYSGGTLYNEQFF; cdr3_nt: TGTGCCAGCAGTTACTCAGGGGGCACCCTCTACAATGAGCAGTTCTTC
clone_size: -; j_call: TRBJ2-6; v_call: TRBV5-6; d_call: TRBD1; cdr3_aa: CASSIRGTGSFSGANVLTF; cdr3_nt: TGTGCCAGCAGCATCCGAGGGACAGGCTCCTTCTCTGGGGCCAACGTCCTGACTTTC
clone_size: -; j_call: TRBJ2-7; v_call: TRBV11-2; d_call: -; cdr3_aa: CASSFTRTPYEQYF; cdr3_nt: TGTGCCAGCAGCTTCACTAGGACTCCCTACGAGCAGTACTTC
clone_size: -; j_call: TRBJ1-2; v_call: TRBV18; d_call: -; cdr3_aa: CASSSGGKSGYTF; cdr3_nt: TGTGCCAGCTCGTCCGGGGGGAAGTCCGGCTACACCTTC
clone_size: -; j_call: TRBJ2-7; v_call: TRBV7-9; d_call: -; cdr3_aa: CASSSAYEQYF; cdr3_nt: TGTGCCAGCAGCTCAGCCTACGAGCAGTACTTC
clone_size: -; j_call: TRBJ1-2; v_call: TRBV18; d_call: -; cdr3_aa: CASSRGGPYGYTF; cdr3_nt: TGTGCCAGCTCACGGGGGGGCCCCTATGGCTACACCTTC
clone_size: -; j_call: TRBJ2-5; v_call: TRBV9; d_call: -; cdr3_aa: CASSVSQRDQETQYF; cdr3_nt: TGTGCCAGCAGCGTATCCCAGCGGGACCAAGAGACCCAGTACTTC
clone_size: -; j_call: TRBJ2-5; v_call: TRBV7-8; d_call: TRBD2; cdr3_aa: CATALAGALRETQYF; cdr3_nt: TGTGCCACGGCGCTAGCGGGGGCCCTGAGAGAGACCCAGTACTTC
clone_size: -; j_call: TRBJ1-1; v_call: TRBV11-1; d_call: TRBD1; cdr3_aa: CASSTFRGIGAFF; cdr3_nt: TGTGCCAGCAGCACGTTCAGGGGGATCGGAGCTTTCTTT
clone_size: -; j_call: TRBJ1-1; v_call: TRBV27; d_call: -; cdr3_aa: CASRTGVTEAFF; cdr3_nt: TGTGCCAGCAGGACGGGAGTCACTGAAGCTTTCTTT
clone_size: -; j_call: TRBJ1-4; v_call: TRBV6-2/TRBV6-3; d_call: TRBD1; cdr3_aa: CASSPGTGGREKLFF; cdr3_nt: TGTGCCAGCAGCCCTGGGACAGGAGGAAGGGAAAAACTGTTTTTT
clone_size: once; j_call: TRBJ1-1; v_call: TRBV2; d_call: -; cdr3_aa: CASSVTGIEAFF; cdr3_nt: TGTGCCAGCAGTGTTACAGGGATTGAAGCTTTCTTT
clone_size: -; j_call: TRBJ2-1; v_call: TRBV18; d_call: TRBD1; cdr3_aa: CASSRQGHNEQFF; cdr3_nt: TGTGCCAGCTCGCGACAGGGTCACAATGAGCAGTTCTTC
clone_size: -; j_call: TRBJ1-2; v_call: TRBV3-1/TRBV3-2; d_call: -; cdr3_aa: CASSQEGRGAYGYTF; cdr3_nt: TGTGCCAGCAGCCAAGAAGGGAGGGGCGCTTATGGCTACACCTTC
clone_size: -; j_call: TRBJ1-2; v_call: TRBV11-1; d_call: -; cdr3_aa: CASSPDSTGNYGYTF; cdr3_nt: TGTGCCAGCAGCCCGGACTCAACGGGAAACTATGGCTACACCTTC
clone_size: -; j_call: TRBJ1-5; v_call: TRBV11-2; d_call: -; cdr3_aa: CASSLEGSNQPQHF; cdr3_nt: TGTGCCAGCAGCTTAGAGGGCAGTAATCAGCCCCAGCATTTT
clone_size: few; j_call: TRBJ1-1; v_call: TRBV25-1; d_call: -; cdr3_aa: CASSPLGGGITEAFF; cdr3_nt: TGTGCCAGCAGTCCCCTAGGGGGGGGAATAACTGAAGCTTTCTTT
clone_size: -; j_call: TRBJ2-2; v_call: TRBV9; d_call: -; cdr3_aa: CASSVGRVNTGELFF; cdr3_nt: TGTGCCAGCAGCGTAGGCAGGGTGAACACCGGGGAGCTGTTTTTT
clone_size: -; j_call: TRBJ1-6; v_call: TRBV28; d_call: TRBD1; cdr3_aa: CATRTGNSPLHF; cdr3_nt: TGTGCCACCCGGACAGGGAATTCACCCCTCCACTTT
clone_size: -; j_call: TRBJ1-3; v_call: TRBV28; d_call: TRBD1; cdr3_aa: CASSSQGAPGNTIYF; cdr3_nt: TGTGCCAGCAGTTCCCAGGGGGCGCCCGGAAACACCATATATTTT
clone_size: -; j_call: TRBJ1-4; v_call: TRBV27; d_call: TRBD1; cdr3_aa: CASSFGTGVNEKLFF; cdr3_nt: TGTGCCAGCAGTTTTGGCACAGGGGTGAATGAAAAACTGTTTTTT
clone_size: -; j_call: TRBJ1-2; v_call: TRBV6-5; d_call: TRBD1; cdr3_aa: CASSYKGGINYGYTF; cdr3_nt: TGTGCCAGCAGTTACAAAGGGGGCATTAACTATGGCTACACCTTC
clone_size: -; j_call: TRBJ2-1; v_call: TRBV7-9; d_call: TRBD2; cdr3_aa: CASSFTGTINEQFF; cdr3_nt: TGTGCCAGCAGCTTCACCGGGACTATCAATGAGCAGTTCTTC
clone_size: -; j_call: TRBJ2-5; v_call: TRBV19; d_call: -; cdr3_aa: CASSMPGETQYF; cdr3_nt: TGTGCCAGTAGTATGCCGGGGGAGACCCAGTACTTC
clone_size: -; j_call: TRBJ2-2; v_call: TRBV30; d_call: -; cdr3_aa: CAWSGGTPNTGELFF; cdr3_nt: TGTGCCTGGAGTGGCGGGACTCCCAACACCGGGGAGCTGTTTTTT
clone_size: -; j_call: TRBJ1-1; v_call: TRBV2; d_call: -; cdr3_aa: CATSRTMNTEAFF; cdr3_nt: TGTGCCACCAGCCGGACAATGAACACTGAAGCTTTCTTT
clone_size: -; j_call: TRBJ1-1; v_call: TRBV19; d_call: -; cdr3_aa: CASSMSLRGAFF; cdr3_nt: TGTGCCAGTAGTATGTCCCTCCGAGGAGCTTTCTTT
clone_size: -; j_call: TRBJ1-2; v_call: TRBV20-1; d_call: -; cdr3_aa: CSAGGALGYTF; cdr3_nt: TGCAGTGCTGGGGGGGCGCTTGGCTACACCTTC
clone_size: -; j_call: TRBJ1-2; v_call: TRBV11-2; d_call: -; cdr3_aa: CASSPGRTGLLGGYTF; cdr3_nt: TGTGCCAGCAGCCCTGGTCGGACCGGACTGTTGGGTGGCTACACCTTC
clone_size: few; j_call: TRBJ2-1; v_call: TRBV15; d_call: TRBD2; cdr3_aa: CATSRETGTKGEQFF; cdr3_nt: TGTGCCACCAGCAGAGAAACCGGGACTAAAGGTGAGCAGTTCTTC